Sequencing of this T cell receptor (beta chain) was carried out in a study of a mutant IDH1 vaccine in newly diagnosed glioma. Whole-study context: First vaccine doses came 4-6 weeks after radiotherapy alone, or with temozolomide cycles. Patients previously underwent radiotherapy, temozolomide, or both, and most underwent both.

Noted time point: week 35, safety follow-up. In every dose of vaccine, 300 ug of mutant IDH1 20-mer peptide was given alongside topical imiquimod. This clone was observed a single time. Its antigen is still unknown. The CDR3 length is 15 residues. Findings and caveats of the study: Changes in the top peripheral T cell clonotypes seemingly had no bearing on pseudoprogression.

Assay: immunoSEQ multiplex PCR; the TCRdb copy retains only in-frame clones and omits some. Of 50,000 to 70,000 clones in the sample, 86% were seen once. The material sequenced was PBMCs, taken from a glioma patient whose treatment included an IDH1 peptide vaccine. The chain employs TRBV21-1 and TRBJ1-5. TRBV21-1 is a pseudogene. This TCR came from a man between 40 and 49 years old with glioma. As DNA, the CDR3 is TGTGCCAGCACCCAAAGGGGGCAGGGGGGGTGGGCCCAGCATTTT. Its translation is CASTQRGQGGWAQHF.